This TCR beta chain was observed in a study of blood T cell repertoires in COVID-19. On the study more broadly: The origin of the acute and convalescent COVID-19 samples was the United States, Italy and Spain.

This clone was seen only once. Per the authors' pipeline: Counts of nucleated cells, estimated from reference gene primer amplification, were obtained. Some clones are missing from TCRdb's copy, which holds only in-frame ones; the method was immunoSEQ multiplex PCR. V and J calls and clone size are as listed in that table; D and trimming were resolved from the DNA. The sample includes a few hundred thousand clones, 82% of them seen just once. The CDR3 is 15 amino acids. V lost 6 bases and J 7 bases, leaving 22 bases between the germline ends. The germline V gene has CDR1 MNHEY and CDR2 SMNVEV (reference sequence).

The sequenced sample consisted of peripheral blood. The source of this sequence is a woman younger than 35 with acute or convalescent COVID-19. The rearrangement joins TRBV27 to TRBJ2-7, with a possible D match to TRBD2 (7 bases). The CDR3 DNA sequence: TGTGCCAGCAGCCGACTCCCTGGGGGGGGCAAAGAGCAGTACTTC. This gives the protein CASSRLPGGGKEQYF.